This T cell receptor (beta chain) appears in the sequencing data of a study of blood T cell repertoires in COVID-19. Here immunoSEQ multiplex PCR was the method, and the copy in TCRdb shows in-frame clones only, minus some. Of about 130,000 clones listed, about 80% are singletons. Germline assignment: CDR1 LNHDA and CDR2 SQIVND (reference sequence). V shed 7 bases and J 5 bases; nucleotides not matched to a gene: 9. This CDR3 region has 14 residues. The rearrangement links TRBV19 to TRBJ1-1, with 8 bases lining up with TRBD1. The TCR originated in a woman older than 75 with acute or convalescent COVID-19. The sequencing input was peripheral blood. CDR3 protein: CASKFQGAKTEAFF. The DNA for the CDR3 is TGTGCCAGTAAATTCCAGGGGGCGAAGACTGAAGCTTTCTTT.